This TCR beta chain was obtained from a study of T cells in Graves' hyperthyroidism and ophthalmopathy. Whole-study findings and limits: Ophthalmopathy onset followed model prediction by a median roughly six months.

Those with hyperthyroidism were 18 to 65 years old, newly diagnosed, and ill for under 2 months. A word on this clonotype: Its antigen is as yet unknown.

CDR3 size: 13 residues. Germline V gene sequence: CDR1 ENHRY, CDR2 SYGVKD. Trimming took 0 bases from V and 7 from J, leaving 8 bases between them. From RNA transcripts, TCR beta CDR3 regions were amplified. The study used the HTBI primer set for a first-round RT-PCR of the TCR CDR3. TCRdb analysed the multiplex PCR reads with MiXCR anew, one entry per CDR3 protein. The sample includes around 340,000 distinct CDR3 sequences, around a sixth of them seen just once. The TCR originated in a woman aged 45-60 years with Graves' hyperthyroidism. The sequenced sample was blood. This rearrangement joins TRBV10-3 to TRBJ2-3; D might be TRBD1 or TRBD2, each matching 5 bases. The CDR3 nucleotides are TGTGCCATCAGTGAGTCGCAGGGACATACGCAGTATTTT. Its protein product is CAISESQGHTQYF.